Listed here are 6 T cell receptor beta chains from one sample, sequenced in a study of blood T cell repertoires in COVID-19. Here immunoSEQ multiplex PCR was the method, and the copy in TCRdb shows in-frame clones only, minus some. The repertoire consists of about 400,000 clones, with around 90% occurring once and the leading ten covering approximately 2.1%. The source material was PBMCs or T cells enriched from blood (not recorded which). Receptors were obtained from a woman between 40 and 55 years old with acute COVID-19.

V gene TRBV29-1 combines with J gene TRBJ2-1, with 12 bases that match TRBD2. Per the germline V gene, CDR1 is SQVTM and CDR2 is ANQGSEA. J gave up 2 bases and V 4 bases, and 12 bases lay outside the gene matches. This CDR3 comprises 18 residues. CDR3 nucleotide sequence: TGCAGCGTTGTCTCTAGCGGGGGGGCTGGACGTCCCTACAATGAGCAGTTCTTC. Translating it yields CSVVSSGGAGRPYNEQFF.

The chain is built from TRBV4-1 and TRBJ1-2; 7 positions agree with TRBD1. The CDR3 loop spans 15 amino acids. V lost 1 base, J lost 7 bases, and 9 bases stayed unmatched. Germline assignment: CDR1 MGHRA and CDR2 YSYEKL. CDR3 residues: CASSQVRATGAGYTF. In nucleotides, the CDR3 is TGCGCCAGCAGCCAAGTGCGGGCCACAGGGGCTGGCTACACCTTC.

This chain connects TRBV2 to TRBJ1-6, with D tentatively TRBD1 (5 bases). Trimming left V 6 bases short and J 6 bases short, with 12 bases between. The germline gives CDR1 SNHLY, CDR2 FYNNEI. The CDR3 is 14 residues long. The CDR3 here is CASRRRGVNSPLHF. Here the CDR3 DNA reads TGTGCCAGCAGGCGTCGGGGGGTTAATTCACCCCTCCACTTT. The full variable domain, rest sourced from reference TRBV2 and TRBJ1-6, is EPEVTQTPSHQVTQMGQEVILRCVPISNHLYFYWYRQILGQKVEFLVSFYNNEISEKSEIFDDQFSVERPDGSNFTLKIRSTKLEDSAMYFCASRRRGVNSPLHFGNGTRLTVT.

This chain connects TRBV5-1 to TRBJ2-5, with TRBD1 identical over 7 bases. The CDR3 spans 16 residues. The germline gives CDR1 SGHRS, CDR2 YFSETQ. Trimming took 4 bases from V and 4 from J; bases not matched to a gene: 13. The chain's CDR3 is CASSEETGTRRETQYF. CDR3 bases: TGCGCCAGCAGCGAGGAGACAGGGACCCGCCGAGAGACCCAGTACTTC.

The chain employs TRBV9 and TRBJ2-4, with 13 bases identical to TRBD2. In germline, CDR1 is SGDLS, CDR2 YYNGEE. The CDR3 loop spans 16 amino acids. Germline trimming cut 1 base from V and 7 bases from J; bases unmatched to any gene: 5. The CDR3, as DNA: TGTGCCAGCAGCGTAACTAGCGGGGGGGCGGCGAACATTCAGTACTTC. Translation: CASSVTSGGAANIQYF.

This clone was seen only a few times. The CDR3 here is CASSEPSLGYTF. DNA of the CDR3: TGTGCCAGCAGTGAACCATCACTCGGCTACACCTTC. The chain joins TRBV2 to TRBJ1-2; D ambiguous. The CDR3 runs 12 residues. Germline V gene data show CDR1 as SNHLY and CDR2 as FYNNEI. Trimming took 2 bases from V and 8 from J, leaving 9 bases between them.